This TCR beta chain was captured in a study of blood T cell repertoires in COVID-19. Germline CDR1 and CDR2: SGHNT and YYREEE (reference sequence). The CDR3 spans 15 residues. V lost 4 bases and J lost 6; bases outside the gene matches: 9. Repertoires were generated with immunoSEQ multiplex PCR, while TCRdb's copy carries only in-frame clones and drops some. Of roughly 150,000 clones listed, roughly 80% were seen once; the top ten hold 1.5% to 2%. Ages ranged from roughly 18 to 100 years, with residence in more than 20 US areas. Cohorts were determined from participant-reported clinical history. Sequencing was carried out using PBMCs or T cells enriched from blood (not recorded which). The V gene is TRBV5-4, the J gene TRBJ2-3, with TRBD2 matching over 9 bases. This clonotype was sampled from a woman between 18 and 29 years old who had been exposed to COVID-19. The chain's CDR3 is CASSESSGKWDTQYF. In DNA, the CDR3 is TGTGCCAGCAGCGAGTCTAGCGGGAAGTGGGATACGCAGTATTTT. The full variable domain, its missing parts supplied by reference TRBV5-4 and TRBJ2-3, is ETGVTQSPTHLIKTRGQQVTLRCSSQSGHNTVSWYQQALGQGPQFIFQYYREEENGRGNFPPRFSGLQFPNYSSELNVNALELDDSALYLCASSESSGKWDTQYFGPGTRLTVL.